This T cell receptor beta chain was profiled in a study of long-term antiretroviral therapy in people with HIV. V lost 0 bases, J lost 5 bases, and 0 bases stayed unmatched. This CDR3 spans 16 amino acids. Germline CDR1 reads SGHTA; CDR2 reads FQGTGA. Only one count was recorded for this clone. At survey level, the immunoSEQ assay was run in its v3.0 version. Some clones are missing from TCRdb's copy, which holds only in-frame ones; the method was immunoSEQ multiplex PCR. This sample carries tens of thousands of clones, about 89% of them seen once, and the ten largest clones take around 4.7%. This TCR derives from a woman in her forties or fifties with HIV. The sequencing used unsorted PBMCs, collected 0.1 years before starting antiretroviral therapy. The rearrangement joins TRBV7-3 to TRBJ2-1, with TRBD2 identical over 14 bases. CDR3 DNA sequence: TGTGCCAGCAGCTTAACGGGACTAGCGGGGGACAATGAGCAGTTCTTC. Translation gives CASSLTGLAGDNEQFF.